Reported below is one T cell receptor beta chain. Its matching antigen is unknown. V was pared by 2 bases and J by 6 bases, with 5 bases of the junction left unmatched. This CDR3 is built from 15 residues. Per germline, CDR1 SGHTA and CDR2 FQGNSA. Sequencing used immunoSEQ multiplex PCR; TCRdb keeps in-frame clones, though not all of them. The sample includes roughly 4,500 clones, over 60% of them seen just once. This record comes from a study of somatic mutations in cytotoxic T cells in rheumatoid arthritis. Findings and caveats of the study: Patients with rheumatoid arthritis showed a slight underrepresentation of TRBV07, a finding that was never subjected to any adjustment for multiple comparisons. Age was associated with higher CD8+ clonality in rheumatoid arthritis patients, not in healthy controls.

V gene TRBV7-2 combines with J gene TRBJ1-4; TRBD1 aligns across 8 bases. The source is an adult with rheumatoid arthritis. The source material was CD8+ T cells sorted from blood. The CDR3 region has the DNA TGTGCCAGCAGCTTATCTGAGACAGGGGATGAAAAACTGTTTTTT. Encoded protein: CASSLSETGDEKLFF.